The rows below give T cell receptor beta chains drawn from one sample of a study of patients and donors after allogeneic stem cell transplantation. In TCRdb, the RT-PCR reads were re-called with MiXCR into one record per CDR3 protein. Here the sample spans some 960,000 distinct CDR3 sequences, more than 15% being singletons. The material sequenced was blood, either unsorted or a sorted T cell fraction (not recorded which). The receptors originated from a human donor who was either an allogeneic HSCT recipient or a stem cell or donor lymphocyte infusion donor (not recorded which). It is not recorded whose cells these are; they may come from a transplant donor. Each CDR3 is given with its conserved first and last residue. D genes are given only for firm matches. For some rows the clone size is stated as once, few or many, or as a class when expanded; others skip it.

V gene: TRBV12-3/TRBV12-4
D gene: -
clone size: many
J gene: TRBJ1-5
CDR3 protein: CASSVAQVNQPQHF
CDR3 DNA: TGTGCCAGCAGCGTGGCCCAGGTCAATCAGCCCCAGCATTTT

V gene: TRBV6-4
D gene: -
clone size: -
J gene: TRBJ1-1
CDR3 protein: CASRPGGGRNTEAFF
CDR3 DNA: TGTGCCAGCAGGCCCGGTGGGGGCAGGAACACTGAAGCTTTCTTT

V gene: TRBV5-1
D gene: TRBD2
clone size: many
J gene: TRBJ2-3
CDR3 protein: CASSSGTSGFTDTQYF
CDR3 DNA: TGCGCCAGCAGCTCCGGGACTAGCGGGTTTACAGATACGCAGTATTTT

V gene: TRBV6-2/TRBV6-3
D gene: -
clone size: few
J gene: TRBJ2-7
CDR3 protein: CASSYQWTRGLEQYF
CDR3 DNA: TGTGCCAGCAGTTACCAATGGACACGTGGGCTCGAGCAGTACTTC

V gene: TRBV12-3/TRBV12-4
D gene: TRBD1
clone size: -
J gene: TRBJ2-2
CDR3 protein: CASRRQGSGELFF
CDR3 DNA: TGTGCCAGCAGGAGACAGGGAAGCGGGGAGCTGTTTTTT

V gene: TRBV25-1
D gene: -
clone size: few
J gene: TRBJ1-5
CDR3 protein: CASSEGDPVGDSNQPQHF
CDR3 DNA: TGTGCCAGCAGTGAAGGTGATCCAGTAGGTGATAGCAATCAGCCCCAGCATTTT

V gene: TRBV7-2
D gene: TRBD1
clone size: few
J gene: TRBJ1-5
CDR3 protein: CASSLSGTENQPQHF
CDR3 DNA: TGTGCCAGCAGCTTAAGCGGGACAGAAAATCAGCCCCAGCATTTT

V gene: TRBV12-3/TRBV12-4
D gene: -
clone size: -
J gene: TRBJ1-5
CDR3 protein: CASSLSSSHQPQHF
CDR3 DNA: TGTGCCAGCAGTTTGTCCAGTTCCCATCAGCCCCAGCATTTT

V gene: TRBV27
D gene: TRBD1
clone size: -
J gene: TRBJ2-7
CDR3 protein: CASSWGQGNYEQYF
CDR3 DNA: TGTGCCAGCAGTTGGGGACAGGGCAACTACGAGCAGTACTTC

V gene: TRBV12-3/TRBV12-4
D gene: TRBD1
clone size: many
J gene: TRBJ1-2
CDR3 protein: CASSLEGQGHGYTF
CDR3 DNA: TGTGCCAGCAGTTTAGAGGGACAGGGCCATGGCTACACCTTC

V gene: TRBV6-5
D gene: TRBD2
clone size: -
J gene: TRBJ2-5
CDR3 protein: CASSYSTSGRVNRETQYF
CDR3 DNA: TGTGCCAGCAGTTACTCGACTAGCGGGAGGGTGAATCGAGAGACCCAGTACTTC

V gene: TRBV7-6
D gene: TRBD2
clone size: -
J gene: TRBJ2-7
CDR3 protein: CASSLTGGSDEQYF
CDR3 DNA: TGTGCCAGCAGCTTAACGGGGGGGTCGGACGAGCAGTACTTC

V gene: TRBV5-6
D gene: -
clone size: few
J gene: TRBJ2-5
CDR3 protein: CASSSQPGRLETQYF
CDR3 DNA: TGTGCCAGCAGCTCCCAGCCGGGACGGCTGGAGACCCAGTACTTC

V gene: TRBV25-1
D gene: -
clone size: few
J gene: TRBJ1-2
CDR3 protein: CASSAIYGHGYTF
CDR3 DNA: TGTGCCAGCAGTGCCATCTACGGGCATGGCTACACCTTC

V gene: TRBV2
D gene: -
clone size: -
J gene: TRBJ2-7
CDR3 protein: CASSSGVIDYEQYF
CDR3 DNA: TGTGCCAGCAGTTCGGGGGTGATAGACTACGAGCAGTACTTC

V gene: TRBV7-9
D gene: TRBD2
clone size: -
J gene: TRBJ2-3
CDR3 protein: CASTISGGTDTQYF
CDR3 DNA: TGTGCCAGCACTATTAGCGGGGGGACAGATACGCAGTATTTT

V gene: TRBV9
D gene: -
clone size: few
J gene: TRBJ2-7
CDR3 protein: CASSVGSGNYEQYF
CDR3 DNA: TGTGCCAGCAGCGTAGGGTCAGGCAACTACGAGCAGTACTTC

V gene: TRBV9
D gene: TRBD2
clone size: -
J gene: TRBJ2-7
CDR3 protein: CASSVGASGDLHEQYF
CDR3 DNA: TGTGCCAGCAGCGTCGGGGCCAGCGGGGACCTCCACGAGCAGTACTTC

V gene: TRBV4-2
D gene: -
clone size: -
J gene: TRBJ2-7
CDR3 protein: CASSQDPSMDTYEQYF
CDR3 DNA: TGTGCCAGCAGCCAAGATCCAAGCATGGATACCTACGAGCAGTACTTC

V gene: TRBV29-1
D gene: -
clone size: few
J gene: TRBJ2-1
CDR3 protein: CSVESNNEQFF
CDR3 DNA: TGCAGCGTTGAAAGTAACAATGAGCAGTTCTTC

V gene: TRBV5-1
D gene: TRBD1
clone size: -
J gene: TRBJ2-5
CDR3 protein: CASSPGTGGRQETQYF
CDR3 DNA: TGCGCCAGCAGCCCGGGGACAGGGGGGAGGCAAGAGACCCAGTACTTC

V gene: TRBV5-5
D gene: -
clone size: few
J gene: TRBJ2-1
CDR3 protein: CASSLGAPGKGTDEQFF
CDR3 DNA: TGTGCCAGCAGCTTGGGAGCCCCGGGCAAAGGTACCGATGAGCAGTTCTTC

V gene: TRBV30
D gene: -
clone size: -
J gene: TRBJ2-2
CDR3 protein: CAWRRDITGELFF
CDR3 DNA: TGTGCCTGGCGTCGAGATATCACCGGGGAGCTGTTTTTT

V gene: TRBV5-1
D gene: -
clone size: few
J gene: TRBJ2-5
CDR3 protein: CASSLSTTYEETQYF
CDR3 DNA: TGCGCCAGCAGCTTATCGACTACGTATGAGGAGACCCAGTACTTC

V gene: TRBV20-1
D gene: -
clone size: -
J gene: TRBJ2-7
CDR3 protein: CSAAGTGITYEQYF
CDR3 DNA: TGCAGTGCTGCCGGGACGGGAATTACCTACGAGCAGTACTTC

V gene: TRBV7-3
D gene: -
clone size: -
J gene: TRBJ1-1
CDR3 protein: CASSPRVGLHTEAFF
CDR3 DNA: TGTGCCAGCAGCCCCCGGGTAGGGCTGCACACTGAAGCTTTCTTT

V gene: TRBV20-1
D gene: -
clone size: once
J gene: TRBJ2-5
CDR3 protein: CSAIPVAAPYQETQYF
CDR3 DNA: TGCAGTGCCATCCCTGTGGCAGCCCCCTACCAAGAGACCCAGTACTTC

V gene: TRBV20-1
D gene: -
clone size: few
J gene: TRBJ2-2
CDR3 protein: CSASFPGGELFF
CDR3 DNA: TGCAGTGCTAGCTTCCCAGGGGGGGAGCTGTTTTTT

V gene: TRBV10-3
D gene: -
clone size: -
J gene: TRBJ2-3
CDR3 protein: CAISVKPSSRDTQYF
CDR3 DNA: TGTGCCATCAGTGTAAAGCCTAGCTCCCGCGATACGCAGTATTTT

V gene: TRBV20-1
D gene: TRBD2
clone size: few
J gene: TRBJ2-3
CDR3 protein: CSARLAGLVDTQYF
CDR3 DNA: TGCAGTGCGAGACTAGCGGGGTTGGTAGATACGCAGTATTTT

V gene: TRBV30
D gene: -
clone size: -
J gene: TRBJ1-2
CDR3 protein: CAWSVRAFGYTF
CDR3 DNA: TGTGCCTGGAGTGTAAGAGCTTTCGGCTACACCTTC

V gene: TRBV9
D gene: -
clone size: -
J gene: TRBJ2-7
CDR3 protein: CASSGQTRDPYEQYF
CDR3 DNA: TGTGCCAGCAGCGGACAAACTAGGGATCCCTACGAGCAGTACTTC

V gene: TRBV6-1
D gene: TRBD2
clone size: -
J gene: TRBJ2-7
CDR3 protein: CASPSREDGRISYEQYF
CDR3 DNA: TGTGCCAGCCCCTCTCGGGAGGATGGGAGGATTTCCTACGAGCAGTACTTC

V gene: TRBV12-3/TRBV12-4
D gene: TRBD1
clone size: -
J gene: TRBJ1-5
CDR3 protein: CASRLGTGAYSNQPQHF
CDR3 DNA: TGTGCCAGCAGACTAGGGACAGGGGCCTATAGCAATCAGCCCCAGCATTTT

V gene: TRBV19
D gene: -
clone size: -
J gene: TRBJ1-1
CDR3 protein: CASISFGTANTEAFF
CDR3 DNA: TGTGCCAGTATCTCGTTCGGAACGGCGAACACTGAAGCTTTCTTT

V gene: TRBV12-3/TRBV12-4
D gene: TRBD1
clone size: -
J gene: TRBJ2-1
CDR3 protein: CASSFGTGYNEQFF
CDR3 DNA: TGTGCCAGCAGTTTCGGGACAGGATACAATGAGCAGTTCTTC

V gene: TRBV7-2
D gene: -
clone size: -
J gene: TRBJ2-3
CDR3 protein: CASSVTGLSADTQYF
CDR3 DNA: TGTGCCAGCAGCGTTACGGGACTGTCGGCAGATACGCAGTATTTT

V gene: TRBV4-2
D gene: -
clone size: -
J gene: TRBJ2-1
CDR3 protein: CASSQDSGAEQFF
CDR3 DNA: TGTGCCAGCAGCCAAGACTCGGGGGCTGAGCAGTTCTTC

V gene: TRBV5-1
D gene: TRBD2
clone size: once
J gene: TRBJ2-7
CDR3 protein: CASSLGTSSPGEQYF
CDR3 DNA: TGCGCCAGCAGCTTGGGGACTAGCTCGCCGGGCGAGCAGTACTTC

V gene: TRBV27
D gene: TRBD2
clone size: few
J gene: TRBJ2-2
CDR3 protein: CASTTWGTSGITGELFF
CDR3 DNA: TGTGCCAGCACTACTTGGGGGACTAGCGGGATCACCGGGGAGCTGTTTTTT

V gene: TRBV12-3/TRBV12-4
D gene: TRBD1
clone size: many
J gene: TRBJ2-2
CDR3 protein: CASSQGALRWGGELFF
CDR3 DNA: TGTGCCAGCAGCCAGGGGGCTCTACGGTGGGGCGGGGAGCTGTTTTTT

V gene: TRBV11-2
D gene: TRBD2
clone size: -
J gene: TRBJ2-7
CDR3 protein: CASSRTSGGAGGSYEQYF
CDR3 DNA: TGTGCCAGCAGCAGGACTAGCGGGGGGGCCGGGGGCTCCTACGAGCAGTACTTC

V gene: TRBV4-1
D gene: -
clone size: -
J gene: TRBJ2-5
CDR3 protein: CASSQDGSKLGGQETQYF
CDR3 DNA: TGCGCCAGCAGCCAAGATGGCAGTAAGTTGGGGGGTCAAGAGACCCAGTACTTC

V gene: TRBV4-3
D gene: -
clone size: -
J gene: TRBJ2-1
CDR3 protein: CASPPRSSYNEQFF
CDR3 DNA: TGCGCCAGCCCGCCCCGGAGCTCCTACAATGAGCAGTTCTTC

V gene: TRBV27
D gene: TRBD2
clone size: -
J gene: TRBJ2-1
CDR3 protein: CASSFYPQASGGKDNEQFF
CDR3 DNA: TGTGCCAGCAGTTTCTACCCCCAGGCTAGCGGGGGGAAAGACAATGAGCAGTTCTTC

V gene: TRBV20-1
D gene: -
clone size: -
J gene: TRBJ1-5
CDR3 protein: CSARAGPLQPQHF
CDR3 DNA: TGCAGTGCTAGAGCTGGGCCCCTGCAGCCCCAGCATTTT

V gene: TRBV7-9
D gene: -
clone size: few
J gene: TRBJ2-7
CDR3 protein: CASSARTTYEQYF
CDR3 DNA: TGTGCCAGCAGCGCCCGGACTACGTACGAGCAGTACTTC

V gene: TRBV5-1
D gene: -
clone size: -
J gene: TRBJ2-3
CDR3 protein: CASSSGGEIRADTQYF
CDR3 DNA: TGCGCCAGCAGCTCAGGGGGGGAAATCCGGGCAGATACGCAGTATTTT

V gene: TRBV2
D gene: -
clone size: -
J gene: TRBJ1-1
CDR3 protein: CASSDEDGTEAFF
CDR3 DNA: TGTGCCAGCAGTGATGAGGATGGCACTGAAGCTTTCTTT

V gene: TRBV29-1
D gene: -
clone size: few
J gene: TRBJ2-7
CDR3 protein: CSVLGVAYEQYF
CDR3 DNA: TGCAGCGTTCTAGGGGTAGCCTACGAGCAGTACTTC

V gene: TRBV20-1
D gene: -
clone size: -
J gene: TRBJ2-1
CDR3 protein: CSELGDNEQFF
CDR3 DNA: TGCAGTGAACTCGGGGACAATGAGCAGTTCTTC

V gene: TRBV24-1
D gene: -
clone size: few
J gene: TRBJ2-2
CDR3 protein: CATSDSEVGTGELFF
CDR3 DNA: TGTGCCACCAGTGACTCGGAGGTGGGCACCGGGGAGCTGTTTTTT

V gene: TRBV7-8
D gene: -
clone size: few
J gene: TRBJ1-6
CDR3 protein: CASNLGTDSPLHF
CDR3 DNA: TGTGCCAGCAACTTGGGCACAGATTCACCCCTCCACTTT

V gene: TRBV27
D gene: TRBD1
clone size: many
J gene: TRBJ2-1
CDR3 protein: CAIGQGAVDEQFF
CDR3 DNA: TGTGCCATTGGGCAGGGGGCTGTTGATGAGCAGTTCTTC

V gene: TRBV25-1
D gene: -
clone size: -
J gene: TRBJ1-2
CDR3 protein: CASSERLQGASGYTF
CDR3 DNA: TGTGCCAGCAGTGAAAGATTGCAGGGAGCGTCCGGCTACACCTTC

V gene: TRBV12-3/TRBV12-4
D gene: TRBD2
clone size: many
J gene: TRBJ2-5
CDR3 protein: CASSLSSGSTETQYF
CDR3 DNA: TGTGCCAGCAGTTTGTCTAGCGGGAGTACGGAGACCCAGTACTTC

V gene: TRBV12-3/TRBV12-4
D gene: -
clone size: few
J gene: TRBJ1-1
CDR3 protein: CASSPNFQGYTEAFF
CDR3 DNA: TGTGCCAGCAGTCCCAACTTTCAGGGCTACACTGAAGCTTTCTTT

V gene: TRBV7-6
D gene: TRBD2
clone size: -
J gene: TRBJ2-1
CDR3 protein: CASSLVAGGPGNEQFF
CDR3 DNA: TGTGCCAGCAGCTTAGTAGCGGGAGGGCCAGGGAATGAGCAGTTCTTC

V gene: TRBV12-3/TRBV12-4
D gene: TRBD1
clone size: few
J gene: TRBJ1-5
CDR3 protein: CASSTPGTGGKSNQPQHF
CDR3 DNA: TGTGCCAGCAGTACACCCGGGACAGGGGGCAAAAGCAATCAGCCCCAGCATTTT

V gene: TRBV25-1
D gene: -
clone size: few
J gene: TRBJ2-1
CDR3 protein: CASSVGLNSEQFF
CDR3 DNA: TGTGCCAGCAGTGTTGGCCTCAATAGTGAGCAGTTCTTC